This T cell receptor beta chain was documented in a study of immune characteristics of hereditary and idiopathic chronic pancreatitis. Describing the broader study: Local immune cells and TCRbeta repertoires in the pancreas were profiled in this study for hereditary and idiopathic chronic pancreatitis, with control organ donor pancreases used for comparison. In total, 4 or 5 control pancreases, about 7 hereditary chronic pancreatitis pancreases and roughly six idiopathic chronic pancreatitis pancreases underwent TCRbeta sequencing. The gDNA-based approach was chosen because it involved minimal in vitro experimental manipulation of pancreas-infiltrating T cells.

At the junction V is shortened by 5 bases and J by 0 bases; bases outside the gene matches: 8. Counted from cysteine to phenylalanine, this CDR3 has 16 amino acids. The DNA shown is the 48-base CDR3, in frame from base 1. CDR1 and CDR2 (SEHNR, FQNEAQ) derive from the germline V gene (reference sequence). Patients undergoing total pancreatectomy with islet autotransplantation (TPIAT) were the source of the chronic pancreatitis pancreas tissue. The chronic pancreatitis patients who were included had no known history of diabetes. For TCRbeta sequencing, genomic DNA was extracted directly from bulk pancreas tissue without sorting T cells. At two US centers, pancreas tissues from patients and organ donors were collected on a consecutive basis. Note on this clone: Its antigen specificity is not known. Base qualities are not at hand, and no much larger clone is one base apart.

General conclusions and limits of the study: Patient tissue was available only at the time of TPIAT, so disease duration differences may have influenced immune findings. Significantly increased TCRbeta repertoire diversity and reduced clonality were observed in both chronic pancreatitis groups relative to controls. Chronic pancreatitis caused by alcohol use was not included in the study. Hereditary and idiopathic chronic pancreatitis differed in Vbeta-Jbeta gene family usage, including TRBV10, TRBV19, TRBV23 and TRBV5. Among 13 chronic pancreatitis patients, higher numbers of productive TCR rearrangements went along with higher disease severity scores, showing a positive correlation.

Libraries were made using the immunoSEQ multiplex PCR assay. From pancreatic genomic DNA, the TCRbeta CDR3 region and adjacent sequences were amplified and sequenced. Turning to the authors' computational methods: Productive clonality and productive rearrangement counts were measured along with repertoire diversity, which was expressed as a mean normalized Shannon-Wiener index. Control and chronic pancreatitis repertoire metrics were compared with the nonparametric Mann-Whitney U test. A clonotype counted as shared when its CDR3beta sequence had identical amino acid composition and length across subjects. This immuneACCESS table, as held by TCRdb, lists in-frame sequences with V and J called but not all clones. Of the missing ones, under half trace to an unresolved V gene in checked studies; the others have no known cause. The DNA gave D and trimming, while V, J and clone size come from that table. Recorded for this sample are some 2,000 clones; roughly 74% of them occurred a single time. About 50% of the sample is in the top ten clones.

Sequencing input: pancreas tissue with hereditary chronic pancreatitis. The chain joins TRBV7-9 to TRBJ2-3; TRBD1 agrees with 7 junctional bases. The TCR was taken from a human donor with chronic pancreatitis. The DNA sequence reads TGTGCCAGCAGCATCCAGGGACAGACTAGCACAGATACGCAGTATTTT. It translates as CASSIQGQTSTDTQYF.